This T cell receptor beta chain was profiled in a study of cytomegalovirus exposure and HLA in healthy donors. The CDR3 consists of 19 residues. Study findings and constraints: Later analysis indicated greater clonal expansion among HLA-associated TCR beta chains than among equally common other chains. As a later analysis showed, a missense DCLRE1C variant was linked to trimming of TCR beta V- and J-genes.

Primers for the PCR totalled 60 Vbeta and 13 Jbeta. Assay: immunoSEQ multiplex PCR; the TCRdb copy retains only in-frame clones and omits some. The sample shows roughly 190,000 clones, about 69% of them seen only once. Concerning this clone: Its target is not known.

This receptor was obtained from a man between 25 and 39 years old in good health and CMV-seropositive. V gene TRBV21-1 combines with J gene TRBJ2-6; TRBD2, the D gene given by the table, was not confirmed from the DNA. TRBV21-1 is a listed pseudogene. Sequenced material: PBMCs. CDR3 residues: CASSTGWRLELTGANVLTF. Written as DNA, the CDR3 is TGTGCCAGCAGCACTGGCTGGAGACTAGAACTCACTGGGGCCAACGTCCTGACTTTC.